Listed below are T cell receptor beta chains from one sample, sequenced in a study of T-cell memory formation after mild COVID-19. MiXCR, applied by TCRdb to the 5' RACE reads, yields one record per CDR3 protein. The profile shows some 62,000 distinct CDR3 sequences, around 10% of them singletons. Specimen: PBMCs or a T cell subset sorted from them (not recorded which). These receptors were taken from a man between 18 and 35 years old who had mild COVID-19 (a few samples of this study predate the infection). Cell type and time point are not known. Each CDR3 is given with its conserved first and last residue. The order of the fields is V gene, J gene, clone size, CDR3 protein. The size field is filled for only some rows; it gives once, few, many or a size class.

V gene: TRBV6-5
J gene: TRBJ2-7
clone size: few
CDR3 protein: CASSYSIVGFPEQYF

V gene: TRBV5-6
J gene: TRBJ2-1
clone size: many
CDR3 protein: CASSLYNHNEQFF

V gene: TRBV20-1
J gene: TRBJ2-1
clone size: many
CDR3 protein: CSASGGGRDEQFF

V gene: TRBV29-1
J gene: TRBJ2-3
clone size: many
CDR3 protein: CSGLRRDTQYF

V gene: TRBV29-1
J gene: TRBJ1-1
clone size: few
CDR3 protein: CSVEDTVKGTEAFF

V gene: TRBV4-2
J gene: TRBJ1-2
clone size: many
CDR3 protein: CASSQGDGRFNGYTF

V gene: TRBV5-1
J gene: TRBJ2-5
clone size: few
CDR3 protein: CASSLMGGRKETQYF

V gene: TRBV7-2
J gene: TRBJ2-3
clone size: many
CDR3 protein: CASSTRRDTQYF

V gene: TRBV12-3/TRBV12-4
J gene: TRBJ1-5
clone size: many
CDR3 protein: CASSPRRGGFSNQPQHF

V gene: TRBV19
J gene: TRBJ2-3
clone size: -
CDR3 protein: CASSIEAGVPDTQYF

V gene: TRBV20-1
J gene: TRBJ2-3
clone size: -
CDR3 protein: CSARGNPGSTDTQYF

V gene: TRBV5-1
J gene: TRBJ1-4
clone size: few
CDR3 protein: CASSVQGAREKLFF

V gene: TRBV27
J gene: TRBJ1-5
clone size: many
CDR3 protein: CASSLGVPEPQHF

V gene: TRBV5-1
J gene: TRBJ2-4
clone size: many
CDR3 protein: CASSPPGLENIQYF

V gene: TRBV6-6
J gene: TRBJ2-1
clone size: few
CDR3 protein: CASMAGGVNEQFF

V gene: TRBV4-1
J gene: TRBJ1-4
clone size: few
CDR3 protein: CASSQEPGPEGKLFF

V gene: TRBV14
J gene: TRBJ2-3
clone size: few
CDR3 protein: CASSGGSGDTQYF

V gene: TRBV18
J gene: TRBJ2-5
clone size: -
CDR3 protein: CASSEYGLDLGETQYF

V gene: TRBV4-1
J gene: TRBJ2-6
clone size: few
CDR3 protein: CASSHLGLAGEQSGANVLTF

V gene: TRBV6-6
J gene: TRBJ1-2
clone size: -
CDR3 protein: CASSYSGDGNYGYTF

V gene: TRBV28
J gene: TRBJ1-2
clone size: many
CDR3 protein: CASSSGGELYGYTF

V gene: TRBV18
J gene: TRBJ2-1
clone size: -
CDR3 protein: CASSPQGGGGTYNEQFF

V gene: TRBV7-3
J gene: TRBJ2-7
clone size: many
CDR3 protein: CASSQGSEQYF

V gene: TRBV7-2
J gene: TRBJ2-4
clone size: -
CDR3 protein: CASSLVAGGVQNIQYF

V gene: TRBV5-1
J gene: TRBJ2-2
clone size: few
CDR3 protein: CASSPQVGSVTGELFF